The 10 T cell receptor beta chains reported below all come from one sample, sequenced in a study of blood T cell repertoires in COVID-19. Sequencing was performed with immunoSEQ multiplex PCR; in TCRdb, only in-frame clones are kept and a portion is missing. The sample lists roughly 73,000 clones; 90% were seen once. Material: peripheral blood. The receptors here all came from a man aged 50 to 59 with acute or convalescent COVID-19.

This clone appeared a single time. The J gene is TRBJ2-1, the V gene TRBV6-2 or TRBV6-3; a weak D match, TRBD1 (6 bases). Trimming removed 2 bases at V and 3 bases at J, with 17 bases between. Germline V lookup: CDR1 MNHEY, CDR2 SVGEGT. The CDR3 covers 17 residues. The CDR3 DNA follows: TGTGCCAGCAGTTACCTCGACGCCAGGGGCATCTACAATGAGCAGTTCTTC. Translated, it gives CASSYLDARGIYNEQFF.

V gene TRBV28 combines with J gene TRBJ1-2; no clear D gene. This CDR3 has 15 residues. CDR1 is MDHEN, CDR2 SYDVKM, per germline. V lost 5 bases to trimming and J lost 1 base, with 14 bases between them. The CDR3 DNA reads TGTGCCAGCAGTCTTACAACCCCGAATAACTATGGCTACACCTTC. It encodes CASSLTTPNNYGYTF.

The chain uses TRBV6-5 and TRBJ1-4; 9 nucleotides agree with TRBD1. V shed 0 bases, J shed 6 bases, and the junction held 2 bases outside the gene matches. The CDR3 runs 15 residues. Germline V CDR1 and CDR2: MNHEY, SVGAGI. The CDR3 DNA reads as TGTGCCAGCAGTTACTCGGGACAGGGCTATGAAAAACTGTTTTTT. It yields the protein CASSYSGQGYEKLFF.

The chain couples TRBV7-9 to TRBJ2-1; a weak D match, TRBD1 (7 bases). The germline gives CDR1 SEHNR, CDR2 FQNEAQ (reference sequence). V shed 1 base and J shed 5 bases, with 12 bases lying between them. The CDR3 sequence is 15 residues long. The DNA for the CDR3 is TGTGCCAGCAGCTTAGGACAGGGCGGGAACAATGAGCAGTTCTTC. Translation: CASSLGQGGNNEQFF.

This rearrangement joins TRBV19 to TRBJ1-6; D unclear. The V gene lost 3 bases and the J gene lost 4 bases, with 7 bases spanning the gap. CDR3 length equals 14 residues. The germline V gene encodes CDR1 LNHDA and CDR2 SQIVND (reference sequence). The CDR3, as DNA: TGTGCCAGTAGTATTGAGCCTTATAATTCACCCCTCCACTTT. Amino acid sequence: CASSIEPYNSPLHF.

The gene calls are TRBV3-1 (or the pseudogene TRBV3-2) and TRBJ2-5, with a weak D call TRBD1 (6 bases). Germline V gene sequence: CDR1 LGHDT, CDR2 YNNKEL (reference sequence). V was cut by 1 base and J by 5 bases, with 8 bases left in between. The CDR3 extends over 13 amino acids. The CDR3: CASSQGTAETQYF. The CDR3 DNA follows: TGTGCCAGCAGCCAAGGGACAGCTGAGACCCAGTACTTC.

The chain joins TRBV30 to TRBJ1-1, with TRBD1 matching 10 bases. The CDR3 has 15 residues. The germline V gene encodes CDR1 GTSNPN and CDR2 SVGIG (reference sequence). Trimming cost V 3 bases and J 6 bases; bases outside gene matches: 10. The DNA of the CDR3 is TGTGCCTGGAGCTTAGCTGGGACAGGGGTGCCTGAAGCTTTCTTT. This encodes CAWSLAGTGVPEAFF.

V gene TRBV9 combines with J gene TRBJ2-5; TRBD2 matches 11 bases. Germline loops: CDR1 SGDLS, CDR2 YYNGEE. CDR3 length equals 14 residues. With V trimmed by 5 bases and J by 4 bases, 4 bases remained unmatched. The CDR3, as DNA: TGTGCCAGCAGTCCCGGACTAGCGGGAGAGACCCAGTACTTC. Protein sequence: CASSPGLAGETQYF.

This sequence joins TRBV30 and TRBJ1-2; 12 bases fit TRBD1. CDR1 and CDR2 from the germline V gene are GTSNPN and SVGIG (reference sequence). The CDR3 extends over 16 amino acids. V lost 5 bases, J lost 7 bases, and 14 bases stayed unmatched. CDR3 protein: CAWGVPGTGGASGYTF. The CDR3 nucleotides read TGTGCCTGGGGGGTTCCCGGGACAGGGGGCGCCTCTGGCTACACCTTC.

The V gene is TRBV3-1 (or the pseudogene TRBV3-2), the J gene TRBJ2-7; 7 bases match TRBD1. Germline-derived CDR1 and CDR2 are LGHDT and YNNKEL (reference sequence). The V gene end was trimmed by 5 bases and the J gene end by 5 bases; junction bases not matched to a gene: 6. The length of the CDR3 is 13 residues. The CDR3 DNA is TGTGCCAGCAGCGGACAGGCGCGCCACGAGCAGTACTTC. It codes for CASSGQARHEQYF.